Following are 14 T cell receptor beta chains from one sample sequenced in a study of T cell responses to AZD1222 COVID-19 vaccine. Clones were sequenced by immunoSEQ multiplex PCR, and TCRdb holds only the in-frame ones, with some missing. The top ten clones hold 3.5% to 4.5% of a sample with 150,000 to 200,000 clones, approximately 93% of them seen once. The sample here was peripheral blood, taken on day 0 of AZD1222 vaccination. The source is an adult in good health.

J is TRBJ2-7 and V is TRBV3-1 (or the pseudogene TRBV3-2); no clear D. Trimming shortened V by 0 bases and J by 0 bases, and 18 bases separated the two germline ends. The CDR3 loop spans 18 amino acids. CDR1 LGHDT and CDR2 YNNKEL come from the germline V gene (reference sequence). The CDR3 sequence is CASSQDGWFDRTSYEQYF. The CDR3 DNA follows: TGTGCCAGCAGCCAAGATGGTTGGTTTGACCGGACCTCCTACGAGCAGTACTTC.

The chain employs TRBV28 and TRBJ2-3, with D uncertain. V shed 5 bases and J shed 5 bases, with 8 bases lying between them. From germline, CDR1 is MDHEN and CDR2 SYDVKM. The CDR3 spans 12 residues. Written as DNA, the CDR3 is TGTGCCAGCAGTCTCCGACTAGATACGCAGTATTTT. Its protein product is CASSLRLDTQYF.

The DNA for the CDR3 is TGTGCCAGCAGTGAACTATTAGGGGACGAGCCCCAGCATTTT. It specifies CASSELLGDEPQHF. This chain links TRBV6-1 with TRBJ1-5; tentatively, D is TRBD1 (5 bases). This CDR3 region has 14 residues. Deletions cut 2 bases from V and 8 bases from J, with 13 bases between. CDR1 MNHNS and CDR2 SASEGT come from the germline V gene.

The rearrangement links TRBV29-1 to TRBJ2-3, with TRBD2 matching over 7 bases. V was pared by 5 bases and J by 0 bases, with 5 bases of the junction left unmatched. The CDR3 consists of 14 residues. CDR1 SQVTM and CDR2 ANQGSEA come from the germline V gene. Here the CDR3 reads CSVIPSGSTDTQYF. The CDR3 region has the DNA TGCAGCGTTATCCCTAGCGGAAGCACAGATACGCAGTATTTT.

The V and J genes are TRBV6-5 and TRBJ2-1; 11 nucleotides align to TRBD2. The ends lost 0 bases at V and 8 bases at J; junction bases unmatched: 3. Germline V gene lookup returns CDR1 MNHEY and CDR2 SVGAGI. This CDR3 is 15 amino acids long. CDR3 DNA: TGTGCCAGCAGTTACTCTAGCGGGGGGGCTCATGAGCAGTTCTTC. It yields the protein CASSYSSGGAHEQFF.

This chain joins TRBV6-1 and TRBJ1-6, with D possibly TRBD1 on 5 matching bases. Germline CDR1 and CDR2: MNHNS and SASEGT. V dropped 3 bases and J dropped 7 bases, with 13 bases sitting between them. This CDR3 is 15 amino acids long. The CDR3 loop is CASSEERGGNSPLHF. Written as DNA, the CDR3 is TGTGCCAGCAGTGAGGAGCGTGGGGGGAATTCACCCCTCCACTTT.

The genes are TRBV30 and TRBJ1-2; the D is unclear. Looked up from germline, CDR1 is GTSNPN and CDR2 is SVGIG (reference sequence). Deletions cut 0 bases from V and 9 bases from J, with 14 bases between. The CDR3 totals 13 residues. The CDR3 here is CAWSVLIGGRYTF. In DNA, the CDR3 is TGTGCCTGGAGTGTACTGATAGGTGGACGCTACACCTTC.

The J gene is TRBJ2-7, the V gene TRBV2; weak D call: TRBD2 (5 bases). The V end was cut by 3 bases, the J end by 4 bases, with 16 bases between. This CDR3 contains 15 residues. Per germline, CDR1 SNHLY and CDR2 FYNNEI. The CDR3 region is CASSESGTPGYEQYF. DNA of the CDR3: TGTGCCAGCAGTGAGAGCGGAACTCCGGGTTACGAGCAGTACTTC.

The chain carries TRBV10-3 and TRBJ2-5; 12 positions agree with TRBD2. Per germline, CDR1 ENHRY and CDR2 SYGVKD. V was pared by 3 bases and J by 4 bases, with 6 bases of the junction left unmatched. The CDR3 covers 16 residues. CDR3 sequence: CAISDRGLAGLETQYF. CDR3 in DNA: TGTGCCATCAGTGATCGAGGACTAGCGGGACTAGAGACCCAGTACTTC.

V gene TRBV5-4 combines with J gene TRBJ2-7; D remains ambiguous. Per the germline V gene, CDR1 is SGHNT and CDR2 is YYREEE (reference sequence). CDR3 size: 12 residues. Trimming stripped 3 bases from V and 6 bases from J, with 10 bases between. This CDR3 reads CASSSGDGEQYF. DNA of the CDR3: TGTGCCAGCAGCTCCGGAGACGGCGAGCAGTACTTC.

The genes are TRBV19 and TRBJ1-1; D may be TRBD1 (6 bases). The CDR3 is 13 residues long. Germline V CDR1 and CDR2: LNHDA, SQIVND (reference sequence). The germline V and J ends were trimmed by 3 bases and 9 bases, with 14 bases remaining between them. CDR3 nucleotides: TGTGCCAGTAGTATTACCCGGACAGAACAAGCTTTCTTT. Translated, it gives CASSITRTEQAFF.

The chain joins TRBV10-1 to TRBJ2-5; 9 bases map to TRBD2. Germline CDR1 WNHNN, CDR2 SYGVQD (reference sequence). CDR3 length equals 17 residues. Germline trimming cut 0 bases from V and 1 base from J; bases unmatched to any gene: 6. The chain's CDR3 is CASSESAAGGTQETQYF. CDR3 in DNA: TGCGCCAGCAGTGAGTCCGCAGCGGGAGGTACCCAAGAGACCCAGTACTTC.

The chain's CDR3 is CASSYVGQGEAFF. The CDR3 DNA is TGTGCCAGCAGTTACGTCGGACAGGGGGAAGCTTTCTTT. The chain carries TRBV6-6 and TRBJ1-1; 9 nucleotides match TRBD1. The germline CDR1 and CDR2 sequences are MNHNY and SVGAGI (reference sequence). V dropped 2 bases and J dropped 8; count of bases not matched to a gene: 3. This CDR3 is built from 13 residues.

This chain links TRBV5-6 with TRBJ1-1; tentative D call: TRBD1 (5 bases). The CDR3 sequence is 14 residues long. CDR1 and CDR2 (germline): SGHDT, YYEEEE. V gave up 0 bases and J gave up 1 base, with 7 bases separating them. This CDR3 reads CASSLVGENTEAFF. CDR3 DNA: TGTGCCAGCAGCTTGGTGGGGGAGAACACTGAAGCTTTCTTT.